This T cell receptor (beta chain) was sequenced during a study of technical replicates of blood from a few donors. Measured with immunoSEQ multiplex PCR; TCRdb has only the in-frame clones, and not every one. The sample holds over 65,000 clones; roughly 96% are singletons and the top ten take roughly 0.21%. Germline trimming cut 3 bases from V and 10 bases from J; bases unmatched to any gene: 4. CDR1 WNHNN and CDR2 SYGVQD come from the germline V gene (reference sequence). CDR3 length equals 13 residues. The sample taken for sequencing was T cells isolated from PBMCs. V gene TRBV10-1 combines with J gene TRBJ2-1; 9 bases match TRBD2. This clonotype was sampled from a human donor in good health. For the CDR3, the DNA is TGCGCCAGCAGTGAAGGCGGGGGGGAGGAGCAGTTCTTC. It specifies CASSEGGGEEQFF.